The clone carrying this T cell receptor beta chain has a handful of counts. This entry is derived from a study of blood T cell repertoires in COVID-19. Study information: The study drew acute and convalescent COVID-19 samples from the United States, Italy and Spain. T cells, B-cell-depleted T cells, or PBMCs supplied cDNA or gDNA.

In germline, CDR1 is SEHNR, CDR2 FQNEAQ (reference sequence). The CDR3 covers 14 residues. V gave up 1 base and J gave up 6 bases, with 11 bases separating them. Original processing methods: Amplifying reference gene primers gave estimates of nucleated cell counts. Measured with immunoSEQ multiplex PCR; TCRdb has only the in-frame clones, and not every one. The DNA was the basis for D and trimming; V, J and clone size are from that table. The sample lists some 220,000 clones; around 80% were seen once. The specimen was peripheral blood. The chain has TRBV7-9 and TRBJ2-3; tentative D call: TRBD2 (6 bases). This receptor was taken from a human donor in a cohort sampled during active COVID-19. CDR3 residues: CASSLDRSGDTQYF. The CDR3, as DNA: TGTGCCAGCAGCTTAGACAGGAGCGGGGATACGCAGTATTTT.